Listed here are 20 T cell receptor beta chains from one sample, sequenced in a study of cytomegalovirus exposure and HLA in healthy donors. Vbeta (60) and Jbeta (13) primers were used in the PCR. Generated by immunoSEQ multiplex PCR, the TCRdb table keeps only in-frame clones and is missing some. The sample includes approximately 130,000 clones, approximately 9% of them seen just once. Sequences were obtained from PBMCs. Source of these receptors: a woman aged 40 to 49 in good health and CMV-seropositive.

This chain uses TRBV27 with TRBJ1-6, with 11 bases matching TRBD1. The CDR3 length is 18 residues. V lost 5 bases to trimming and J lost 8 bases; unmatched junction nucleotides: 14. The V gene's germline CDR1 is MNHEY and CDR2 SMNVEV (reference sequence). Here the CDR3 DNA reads TGTGCCAGCAGTCCTAGCCCCCACGGGACAGGGGGTTATTCACCCCTCCACTTT. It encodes CASSPSPHGTGGYSPLHF.

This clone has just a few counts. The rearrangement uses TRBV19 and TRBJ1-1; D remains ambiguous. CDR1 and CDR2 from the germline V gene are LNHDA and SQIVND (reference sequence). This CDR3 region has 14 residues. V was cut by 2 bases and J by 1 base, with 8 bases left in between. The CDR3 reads CASSILSGNTEAFF. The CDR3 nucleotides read TGTGCCAGTAGTATACTGTCGGGGAACACTGAAGCTTTCTTT.

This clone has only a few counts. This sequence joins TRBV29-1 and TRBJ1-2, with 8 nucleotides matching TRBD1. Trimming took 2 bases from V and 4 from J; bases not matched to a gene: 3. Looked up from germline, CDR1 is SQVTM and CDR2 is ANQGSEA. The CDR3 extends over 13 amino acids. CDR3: CSVEQGAGYGYTF. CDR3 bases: TGCAGCGTTGAACAGGGGGCTGGCTATGGCTACACCTTC.

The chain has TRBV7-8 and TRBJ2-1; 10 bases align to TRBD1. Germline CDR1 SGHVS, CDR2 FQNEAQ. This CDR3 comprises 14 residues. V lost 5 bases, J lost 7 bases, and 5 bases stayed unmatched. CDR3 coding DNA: TGTGCCAGCAGCGCCCGGGACAGGGGAAATGAGCAGTTCTTC. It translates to CASSARDRGNEQFF.

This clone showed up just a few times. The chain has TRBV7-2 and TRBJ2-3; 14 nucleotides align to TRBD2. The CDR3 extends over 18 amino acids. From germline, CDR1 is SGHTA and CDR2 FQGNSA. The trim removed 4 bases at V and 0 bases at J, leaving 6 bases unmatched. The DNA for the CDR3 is TGTGCCAGCAGCTCTGGACTAGCGGGGGGCCCTAGCACAGATACGCAGTATTTT. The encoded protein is CASSSGLAGGPSTDTQYF.

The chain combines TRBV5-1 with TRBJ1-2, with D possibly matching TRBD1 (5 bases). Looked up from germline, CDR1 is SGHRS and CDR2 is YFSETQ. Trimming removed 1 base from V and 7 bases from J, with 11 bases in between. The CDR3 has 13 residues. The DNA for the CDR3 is TGCGCCAGCAGCTTGAATTCGGGGGTTGGCTACACCTTC. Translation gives CASSLNSGVGYTF.

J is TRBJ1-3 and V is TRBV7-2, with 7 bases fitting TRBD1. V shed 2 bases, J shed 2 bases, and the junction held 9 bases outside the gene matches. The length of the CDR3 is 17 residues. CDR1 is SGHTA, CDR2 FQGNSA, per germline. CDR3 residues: CASSLRDSVVPGNTIYF. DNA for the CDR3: TGTGCCAGCAGCTTACGGGACAGCGTGGTCCCTGGAAACACCATATATTTT.

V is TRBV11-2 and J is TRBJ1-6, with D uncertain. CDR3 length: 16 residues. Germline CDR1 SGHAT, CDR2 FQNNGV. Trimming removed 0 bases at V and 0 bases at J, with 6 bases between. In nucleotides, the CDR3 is TGTGCCAGCAGCTTAGAGCCCAGCTCCTATAATTCACCCCTCCACTTT. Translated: CASSLEPSSYNSPLHF.

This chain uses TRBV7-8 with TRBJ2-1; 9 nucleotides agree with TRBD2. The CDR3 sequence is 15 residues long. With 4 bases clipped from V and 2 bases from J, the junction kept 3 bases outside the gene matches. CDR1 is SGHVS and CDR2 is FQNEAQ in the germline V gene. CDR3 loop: CASSYRGGAYNEQFF. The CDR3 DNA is TGTGCCAGCAGCTATCGCGGGGGGGCCTACAATGAGCAGTTCTTC.

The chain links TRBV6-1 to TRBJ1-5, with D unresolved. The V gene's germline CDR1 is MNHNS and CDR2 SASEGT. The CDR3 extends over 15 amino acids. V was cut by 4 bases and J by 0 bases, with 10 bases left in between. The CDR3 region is CASSVGGYSNQPQHF. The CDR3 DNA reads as TGTGCCAGCAGTGTGGGAGGTTATAGCAATCAGCCCCAGCATTTT.

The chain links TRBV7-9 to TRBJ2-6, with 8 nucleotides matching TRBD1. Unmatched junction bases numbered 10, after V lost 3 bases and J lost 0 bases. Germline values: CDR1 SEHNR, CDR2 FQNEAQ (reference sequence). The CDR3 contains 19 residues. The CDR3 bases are TGTGCCAGCAGCTTTTTAGGACAGGGTAGCCTCTCTGGGGCCAACGTCCTGACTTTC. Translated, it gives CASSFLGQGSLSGANVLTF.

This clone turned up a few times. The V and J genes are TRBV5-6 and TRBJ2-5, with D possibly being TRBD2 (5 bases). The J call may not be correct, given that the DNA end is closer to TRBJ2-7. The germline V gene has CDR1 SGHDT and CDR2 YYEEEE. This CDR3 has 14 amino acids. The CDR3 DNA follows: TGTGCCAGCAGCTTGAATGTGGGAGCCTACGAGCAGTACTTC. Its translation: CASSLNVGAYEQYF.

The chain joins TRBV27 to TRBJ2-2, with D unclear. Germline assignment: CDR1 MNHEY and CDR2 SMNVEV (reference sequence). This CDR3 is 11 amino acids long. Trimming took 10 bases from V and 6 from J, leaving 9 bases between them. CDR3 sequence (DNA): TGTGCCACCCCTAGTGCCGGGGAGCTGTTTTTT. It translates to CATPSAGELFF.

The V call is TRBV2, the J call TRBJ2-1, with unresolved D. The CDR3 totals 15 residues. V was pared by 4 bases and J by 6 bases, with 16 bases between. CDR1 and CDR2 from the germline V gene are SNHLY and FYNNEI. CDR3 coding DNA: TGTGCCAGCAGTGGGCCGTTCGCGGTAGTCAATGAGCAGTTCTTC. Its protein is CASSGPFAVVNEQFF.

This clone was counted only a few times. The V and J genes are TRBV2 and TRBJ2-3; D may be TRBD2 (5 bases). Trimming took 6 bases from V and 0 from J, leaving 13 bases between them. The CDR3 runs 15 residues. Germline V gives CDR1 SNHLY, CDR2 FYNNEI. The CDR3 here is CASRATRTSTDTQYF. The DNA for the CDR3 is TGTGCCAGCAGGGCCACTAGGACTAGCACAGATACGCAGTATTTT.

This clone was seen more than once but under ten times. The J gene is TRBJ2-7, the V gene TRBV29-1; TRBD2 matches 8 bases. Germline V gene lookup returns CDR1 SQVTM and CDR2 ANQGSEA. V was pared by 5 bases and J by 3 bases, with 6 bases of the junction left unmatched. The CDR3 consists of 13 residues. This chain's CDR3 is CSVRYSGNYEQYF. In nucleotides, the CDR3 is TGCAGCGTTCGGTATAGCGGGAACTACGAGCAGTACTTC.

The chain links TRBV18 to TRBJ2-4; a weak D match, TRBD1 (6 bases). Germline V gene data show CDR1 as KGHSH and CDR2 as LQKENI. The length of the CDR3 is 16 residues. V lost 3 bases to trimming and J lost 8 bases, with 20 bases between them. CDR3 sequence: CASSPFRAGAGDIQYF. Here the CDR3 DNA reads TGTGCCAGCTCACCTTTCCGGGCAGGGGCCGGGGACATTCAGTACTTC.

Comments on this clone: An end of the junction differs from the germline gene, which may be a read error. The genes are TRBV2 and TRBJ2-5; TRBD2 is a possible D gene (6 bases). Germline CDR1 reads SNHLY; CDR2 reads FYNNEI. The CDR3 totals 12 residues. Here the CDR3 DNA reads TGTGCCAGCAGTGAAGGGAGAGGAGGGGTTGACTTC. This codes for CASSEGRGGVDF. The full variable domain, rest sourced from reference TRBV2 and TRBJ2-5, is EPEVTQTPSHQVTQMGQEVILRCVPISNHLYFYWYRQILGQKVEFLVSFYNNEISEKSEIFDDQFSVERPDGSNFTLKIRSTKLEDSAMYFCASSEGRGGVDFGPGTRLLVL.

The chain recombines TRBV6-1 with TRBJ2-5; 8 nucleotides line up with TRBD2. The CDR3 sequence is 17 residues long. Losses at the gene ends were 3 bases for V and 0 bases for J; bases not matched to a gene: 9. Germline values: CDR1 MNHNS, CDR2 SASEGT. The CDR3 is CASSDPRGGAYQETQYF. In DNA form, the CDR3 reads TGTGCCAGCAGTGACCCCCGGGGGGGAGCGTACCAAGAGACCCAGTACTTC.

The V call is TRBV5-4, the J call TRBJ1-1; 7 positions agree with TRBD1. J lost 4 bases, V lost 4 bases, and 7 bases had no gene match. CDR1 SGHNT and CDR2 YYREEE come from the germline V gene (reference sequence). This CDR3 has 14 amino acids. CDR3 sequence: CASSRQGWGTEAFF. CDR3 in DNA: TGTGCCAGCAGCCGACAGGGCTGGGGCACTGAAGCTTTCTTT. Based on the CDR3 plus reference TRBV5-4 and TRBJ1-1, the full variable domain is ETGVTQSPTHLIKTRGQQVTLRCSSQSGHNTVSWYQQALGQGPQFIFQYYREEENGRGNFPPRFSGLQFPNYSSELNVNALELDDSALYLCASSRQGWGTEAFFGQGTRLTVV.